The sequence of this T cell receptor (beta chain) was determined in a study of blood T cells in healthy people across ages. Broader study findings: Diversity of TCR beta correlated strongly with naive T cell percentage.

There are many counts of this clonotype. Its antigen remains unknown. CDR3 size: 13 residues. V lost 6 bases to trimming and J lost 4 bases, with 10 bases between them. CDR1 is SEHNR and CDR2 is FQNEAQ in the germline V gene (reference sequence). The use of a sample-barcoded 5' primer and a J-beta primer mix characterized a second PCR of roughly 7 to 11 cycles. TCRdb used MiXCR to reprocess the 5' RACE reads, holding one entry per CDR3 protein. The sample lists over 1.5 million distinct CDR3 sequences; about 50% were seen once. This chain connects TRBV7-9 to TRBJ2-1; no clear D gene. The receptor was derived from a woman aged 40 to 50 in good health. The specimen was blood. The DNA for the CDR3 is TGTGCCAGCAGTCCAAGACAATACAATGAGCAGTTCTTC. Its translation is CASSPRQYNEQFF. The variable domain in full, completed from reference TRBV7-9 and TRBJ2-1, reads DTGVSQNPRHKITKRGQNVTFRCDPISEHNRLYWYRQTLGQGPEFLTYFQNEAQLEKSRLLSDRFSAERPKGSFSTLEIQRTEQGDSAMYLCASSPRQYNEQFFGPGTRLTVL.